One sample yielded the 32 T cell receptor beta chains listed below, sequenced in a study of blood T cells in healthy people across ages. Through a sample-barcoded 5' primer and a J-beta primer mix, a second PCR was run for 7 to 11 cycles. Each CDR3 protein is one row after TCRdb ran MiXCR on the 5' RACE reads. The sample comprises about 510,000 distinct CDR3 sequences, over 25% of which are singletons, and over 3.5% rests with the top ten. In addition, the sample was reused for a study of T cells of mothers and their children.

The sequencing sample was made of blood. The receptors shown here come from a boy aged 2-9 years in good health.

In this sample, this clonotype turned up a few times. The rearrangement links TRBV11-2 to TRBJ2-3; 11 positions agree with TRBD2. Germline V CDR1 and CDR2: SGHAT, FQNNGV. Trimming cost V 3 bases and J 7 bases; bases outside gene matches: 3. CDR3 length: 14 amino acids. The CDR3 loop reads CASSFSGGAYTQYF. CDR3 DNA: TGTGCCAGCAGCTTTAGCGGGGGGGCGTATACGCAGTATTTT.

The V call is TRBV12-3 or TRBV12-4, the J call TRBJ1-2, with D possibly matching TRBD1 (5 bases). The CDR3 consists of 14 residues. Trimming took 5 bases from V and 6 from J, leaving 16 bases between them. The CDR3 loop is CASSPRTTPHGYTF. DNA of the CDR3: TGTGCCAGCAGTCCCCGGACAACGCCCCATGGCTACACCTTC.

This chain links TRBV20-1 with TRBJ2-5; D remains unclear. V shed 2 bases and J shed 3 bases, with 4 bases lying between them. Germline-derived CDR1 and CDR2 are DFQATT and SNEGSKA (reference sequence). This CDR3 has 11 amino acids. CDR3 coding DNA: TGCAGTGCTAGACCGAAAGAGACCCAGTACTTC. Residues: CSARPKETQYF.

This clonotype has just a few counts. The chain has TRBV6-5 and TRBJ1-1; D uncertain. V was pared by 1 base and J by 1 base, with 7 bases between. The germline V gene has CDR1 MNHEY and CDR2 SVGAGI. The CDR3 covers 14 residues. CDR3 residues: CASSYFSGNTEAFF. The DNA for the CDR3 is TGTGCCAGCAGTTACTTTAGCGGGAACACTGAAGCTTTCTTT.

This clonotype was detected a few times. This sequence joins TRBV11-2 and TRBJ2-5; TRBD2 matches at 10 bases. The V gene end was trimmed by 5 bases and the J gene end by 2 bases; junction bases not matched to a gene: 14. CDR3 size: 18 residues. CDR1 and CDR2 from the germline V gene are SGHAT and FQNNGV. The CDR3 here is CASSAYPGTSASQETQYF. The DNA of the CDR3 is TGTGCCAGCAGCGCTTACCCCGGGACTAGCGCCTCTCAAGAGACCCAGTACTTC.

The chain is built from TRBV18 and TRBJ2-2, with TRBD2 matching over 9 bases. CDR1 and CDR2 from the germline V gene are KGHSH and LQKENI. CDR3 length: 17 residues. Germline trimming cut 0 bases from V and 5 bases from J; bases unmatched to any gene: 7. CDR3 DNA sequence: TGTGCCAGCTCACCACCATCGCTAGCGGGACCAACCGGGGAGCTGTTTTTT. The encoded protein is CASSPPSLAGPTGELFF.

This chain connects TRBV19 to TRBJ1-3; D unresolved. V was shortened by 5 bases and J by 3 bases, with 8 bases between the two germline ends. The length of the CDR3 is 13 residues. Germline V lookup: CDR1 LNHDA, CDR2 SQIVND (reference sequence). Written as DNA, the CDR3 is TGTGCCAGTAGTGCTGCCGGTGGAAACACCATATATTTT. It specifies CASSAAGGNTIYF.

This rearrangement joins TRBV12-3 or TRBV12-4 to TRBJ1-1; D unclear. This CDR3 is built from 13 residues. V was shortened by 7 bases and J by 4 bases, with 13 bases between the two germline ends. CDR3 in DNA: TGTGCCAGCACCCTTGGGAAGGGCACTGAAGCTTTCTTT. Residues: CASTLGKGTEAFF.

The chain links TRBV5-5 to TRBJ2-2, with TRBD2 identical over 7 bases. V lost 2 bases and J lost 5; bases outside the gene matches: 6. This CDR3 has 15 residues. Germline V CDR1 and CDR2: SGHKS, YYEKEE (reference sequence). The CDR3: CASSLRLAETGELFF. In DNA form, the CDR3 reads TGTGCCAGCAGCTTAAGGCTAGCGGAGACCGGGGAGCTGTTTTTT.

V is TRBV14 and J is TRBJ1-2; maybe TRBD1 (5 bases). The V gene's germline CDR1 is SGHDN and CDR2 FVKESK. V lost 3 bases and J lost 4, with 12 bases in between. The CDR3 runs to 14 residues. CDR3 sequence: CASSQRDGFYGYTF. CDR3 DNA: TGTGCCAGCAGCCAGAGGGACGGATTCTATGGCTACACCTTC.

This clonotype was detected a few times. CDR3 sequence reads: CASSSRREAGGVNQYF. In DNA form, the CDR3 reads TGTGCCAGCAGCTCCCGGCGGGAAGCGGGGGGAGTCAATCAGTACTTC. The chain uses TRBV7-8 and TRBJ2-4; 9 bases agree with TRBD2. With 4 bases clipped from V and 12 bases from J, the junction kept 16 bases outside the gene matches. Germline V lookup: CDR1 SGHVS, CDR2 FQNEAQ. The CDR3 is 16 amino acids.

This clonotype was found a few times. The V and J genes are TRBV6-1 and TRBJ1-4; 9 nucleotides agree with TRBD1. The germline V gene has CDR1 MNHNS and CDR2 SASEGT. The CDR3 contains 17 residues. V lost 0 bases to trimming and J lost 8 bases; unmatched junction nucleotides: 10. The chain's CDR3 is CASSEAVSRTGEEKLFF. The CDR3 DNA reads TGTGCCAGCAGTGAAGCGGTGTCAAGGACAGGGGAAGAAAAACTGTTTTTT.

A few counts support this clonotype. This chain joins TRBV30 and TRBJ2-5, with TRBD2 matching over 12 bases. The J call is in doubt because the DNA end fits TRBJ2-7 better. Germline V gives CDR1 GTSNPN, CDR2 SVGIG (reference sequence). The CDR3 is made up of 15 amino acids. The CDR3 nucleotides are TGTGCCTGGAGCGCAGGACTAGCGGGATCCTACGAGCAGTACTTC. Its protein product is CAWSAGLAGSYEQYF.

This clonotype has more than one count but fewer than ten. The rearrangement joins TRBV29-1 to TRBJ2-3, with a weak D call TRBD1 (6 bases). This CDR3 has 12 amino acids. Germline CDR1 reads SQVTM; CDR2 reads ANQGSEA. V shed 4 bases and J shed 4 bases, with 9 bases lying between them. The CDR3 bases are TGCAGCGTTGGTCAGGGGTCAGATACGCAGTATTTT. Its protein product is CSVGQGSDTQYF.

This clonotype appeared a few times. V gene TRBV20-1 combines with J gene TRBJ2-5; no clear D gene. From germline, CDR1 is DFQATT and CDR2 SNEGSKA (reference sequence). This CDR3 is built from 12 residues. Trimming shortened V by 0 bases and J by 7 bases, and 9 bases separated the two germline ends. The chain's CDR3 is CSARDSSWTQYF. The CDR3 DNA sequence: TGCAGTGCTAGAGACTCATCCTGGACCCAGTACTTC.

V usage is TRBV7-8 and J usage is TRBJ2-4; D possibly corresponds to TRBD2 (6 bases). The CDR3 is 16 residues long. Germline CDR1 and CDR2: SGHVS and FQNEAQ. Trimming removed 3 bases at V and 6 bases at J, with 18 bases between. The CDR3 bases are TGTGCCAGCAGCTTCCCCCCCGGGATCGGGGGAAACATTCAGTACTTC. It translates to CASSFPPGIGGNIQYF.

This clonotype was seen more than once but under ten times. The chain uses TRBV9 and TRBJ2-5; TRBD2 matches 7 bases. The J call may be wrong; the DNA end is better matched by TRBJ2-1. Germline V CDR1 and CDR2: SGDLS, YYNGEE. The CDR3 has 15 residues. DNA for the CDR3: TGTGCCAGCAGCGTAAGGGACTACCCAAACAATGAGCAGTTCTTC. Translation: CASSVRDYPNNEQFF.

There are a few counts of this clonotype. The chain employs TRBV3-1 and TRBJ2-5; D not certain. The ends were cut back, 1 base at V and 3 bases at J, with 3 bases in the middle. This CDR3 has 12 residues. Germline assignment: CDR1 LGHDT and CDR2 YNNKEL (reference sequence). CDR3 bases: TGTGCCAGCAGCCAAGTCAAAGAGACCCAGTACTTC. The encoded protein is CASSQVKETQYF.

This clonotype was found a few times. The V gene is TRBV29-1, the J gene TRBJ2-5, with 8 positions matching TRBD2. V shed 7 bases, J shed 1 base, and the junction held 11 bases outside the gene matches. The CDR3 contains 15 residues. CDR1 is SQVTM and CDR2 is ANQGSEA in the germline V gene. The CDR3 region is CSAGPFGGAQETQYF. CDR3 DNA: TGCAGCGCCGGACCTTTCGGGGGGGCCCAAGAGACCCAGTACTTC.

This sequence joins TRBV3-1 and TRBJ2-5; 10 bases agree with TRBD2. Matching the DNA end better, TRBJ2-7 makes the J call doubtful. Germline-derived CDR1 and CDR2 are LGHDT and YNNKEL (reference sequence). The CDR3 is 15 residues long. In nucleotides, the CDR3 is TGTGCCAGCAGCAATGGACTAGCGGTTTCCTACGAGCAGTACTTC. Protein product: CASSNGLAVSYEQYF.

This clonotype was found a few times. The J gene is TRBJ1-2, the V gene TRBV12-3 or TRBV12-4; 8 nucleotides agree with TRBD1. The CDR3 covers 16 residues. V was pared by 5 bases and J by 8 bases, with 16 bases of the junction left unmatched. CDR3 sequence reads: CASSGEGTGGQRGYTF. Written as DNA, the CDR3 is TGTGCCAGCAGTGGCGAGGGGACAGGAGGGCAGCGGGGCTACACCTTC.

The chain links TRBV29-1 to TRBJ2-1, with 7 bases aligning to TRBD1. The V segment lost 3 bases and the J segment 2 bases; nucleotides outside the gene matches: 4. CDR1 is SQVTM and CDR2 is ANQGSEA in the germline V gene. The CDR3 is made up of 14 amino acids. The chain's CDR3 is CSVESQGAYNEQFF. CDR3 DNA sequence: TGCAGCGTTGAGAGCCAGGGGGCCTACAATGAGCAGTTCTTC.

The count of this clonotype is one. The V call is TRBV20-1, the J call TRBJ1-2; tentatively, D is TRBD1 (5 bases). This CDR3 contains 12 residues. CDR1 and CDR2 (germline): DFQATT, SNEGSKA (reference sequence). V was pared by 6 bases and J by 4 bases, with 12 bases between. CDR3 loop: CSATGTSYGYTF. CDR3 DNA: TGCAGTGCCACCGGGACGTCCTATGGCTACACCTTC.

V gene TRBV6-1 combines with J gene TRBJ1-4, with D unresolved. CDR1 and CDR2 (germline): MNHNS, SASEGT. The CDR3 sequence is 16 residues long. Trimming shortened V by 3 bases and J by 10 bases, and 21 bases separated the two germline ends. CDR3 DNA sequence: TGTGCCAGCAGTGATCCCGACCCGGCGGAGGGTGGAAAACTGTTTTTT. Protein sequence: CASSDPDPAEGGKLFF.

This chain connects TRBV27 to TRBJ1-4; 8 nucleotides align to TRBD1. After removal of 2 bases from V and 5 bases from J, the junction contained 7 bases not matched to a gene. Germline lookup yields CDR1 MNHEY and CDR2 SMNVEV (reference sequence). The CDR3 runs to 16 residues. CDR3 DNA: TGTGCCAGCAGTTTAACAGGGGGTATGCCCAATGAAAAACTGTTTTTT. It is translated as CASSLTGGMPNEKLFF.

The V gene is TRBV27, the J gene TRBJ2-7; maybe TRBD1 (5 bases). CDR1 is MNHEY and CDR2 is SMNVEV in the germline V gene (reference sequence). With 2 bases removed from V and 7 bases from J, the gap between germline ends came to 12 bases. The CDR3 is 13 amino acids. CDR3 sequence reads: CASSLHRSVEQYF. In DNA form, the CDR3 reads TGTGCCAGCAGTTTACACAGGTCAGTGGAGCAGTACTTC.

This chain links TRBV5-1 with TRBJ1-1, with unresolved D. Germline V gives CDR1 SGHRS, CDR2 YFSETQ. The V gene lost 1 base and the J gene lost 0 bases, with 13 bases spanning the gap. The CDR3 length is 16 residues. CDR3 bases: TGCGCCAGCAGCTTGCAGCCAAAAGCCATGAACACTGAAGCTTTCTTT. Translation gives CASSLQPKAMNTEAFF.

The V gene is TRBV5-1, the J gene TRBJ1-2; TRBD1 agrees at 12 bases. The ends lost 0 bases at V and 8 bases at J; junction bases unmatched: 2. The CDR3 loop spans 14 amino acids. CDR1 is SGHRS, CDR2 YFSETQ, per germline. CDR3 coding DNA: TGCGCCAGCAGCTTGGACGGGACAGGGGGCGGCTACACCTTC. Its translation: CASSLDGTGGGYTF.

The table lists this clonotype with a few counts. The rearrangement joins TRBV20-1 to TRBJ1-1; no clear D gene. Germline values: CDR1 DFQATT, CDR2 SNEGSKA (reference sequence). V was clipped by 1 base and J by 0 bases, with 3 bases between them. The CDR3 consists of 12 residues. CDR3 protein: CSARVMNTEAFF. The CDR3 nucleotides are TGCAGTGCTAGAGTTATGAACACTGAAGCTTTCTTT.

CDR3 DNA: TGTGCCAGCAGTTATTGGGGACTAGCGGGAGCAAGGGAGCAGTTCTTC. It yields the protein CASSYWGLAGAREQFF. V and J are TRBV6-2 or TRBV6-3 and TRBJ2-5; 14 positions match TRBD2. TRBJ2-1 matches the DNA end more closely, so the J call is doubtful. The germline gives CDR1 MNHEY, CDR2 SVGEGT. CDR3 length equals 16 residues.

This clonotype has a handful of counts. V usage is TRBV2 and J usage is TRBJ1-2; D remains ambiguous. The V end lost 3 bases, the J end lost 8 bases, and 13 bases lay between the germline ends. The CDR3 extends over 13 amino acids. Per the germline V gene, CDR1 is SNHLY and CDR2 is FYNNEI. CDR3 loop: CASSDGEKRGYTF. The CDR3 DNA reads TGTGCCAGCAGTGATGGGGAAAAGAGGGGCTACACCTTC.

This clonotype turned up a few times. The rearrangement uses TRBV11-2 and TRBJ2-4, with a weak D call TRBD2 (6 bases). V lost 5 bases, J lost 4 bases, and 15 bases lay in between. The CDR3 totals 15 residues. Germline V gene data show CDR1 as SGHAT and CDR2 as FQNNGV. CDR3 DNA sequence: TGTGCCAGCAGCGATCAGGGAGGTGCGAAAAACATTCAGTACTTC. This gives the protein CASSDQGGAKNIQYF.